The clone carrying this TCR beta chain appeared a few times. This specimen belongs to a study of human T cells and chemical hapten exposure. Study overall: In the sensitization step, 2% DPC was placed on about 2 cm by about 2 cm of upper inner arm skin. Diagnoses of alopecia areata, totalis or universalis occurred in mostly female patients.

The sample's time point: pre-sensitization, week 0. The treatment: therapeutic diphenylcyclopropenone sensitization with weekly scalp DPC. Total RNA extraction was carried out from unfractionated whole blood. Under the authors' procedure: The median was roughly 91,000 TCRs per sample, ranging roughly 23,224 to 690,600. TCRdb re-derived calls from the RACE reads in MiXCR, one entry per CDR3 protein. The V and J calls and clone size are TCRdb's, not the authors'. The table shows tens of thousands of distinct CDR3 sequences, with about 9.4% occurring only once. The CDR3 covers 16 residues. V gave up 4 bases and J gave up 5 bases; unmatched junction bases: 11. Germline lookup yields CDR1 SGHNT and CDR2 YYREEE (reference sequence).

This rearrangement joins TRBV5-4 to TRBJ2-1, with TRBD2 identical over 8 bases. Sequencing used whole blood, obtained in connection with sensitization to the hapten diphenylcyclopropenone (DPC). The TCR sequence derives from a man aged 45-60 years with alopecia areata. Some clones in this sample may be carry-over from other donors' samples. CDR3 bases: TGTGCCAGCAGCCCGGCACGCGGGAGGACCAACAATGAGCAGTTCTTC. The encoded protein is CASSPARGRTNNEQFF.